This passage covers 13 T cell receptor beta chains from one sample sequenced in a study of blood T cells in healthy people across ages. Combining a sample-barcoded 5' primer with a J-beta primer mix, a second PCR ran for roughly 7 to 12 cycles. MiXCR was run by TCRdb on the 5' RACE reads, yielding one entry per CDR3 protein. The sample shows 800,000 or so distinct CDR3 sequences, 46% of them seen only once. The sample was blood. These receptors came from an older man in good health.

This clonotype has only a few counts. This chain links TRBV9 with TRBJ2-7, with no clear D. The V end lost 2 bases, the J end lost 6 bases, and 12 bases lay between the germline ends. Germline V gene lookup returns CDR1 SGDLS and CDR2 YYNGEE. CDR3 length: 13 residues. As DNA, the CDR3 is TGTGCCAGCAGCGTCGAATCCGACGGCGAGCAGTACTTC. Its translation is CASSVESDGEQYF.

V and J are TRBV2 and TRBJ1-6, with no clear D. The V gene lost 3 bases and the J gene lost 7 bases, with 13 bases spanning the gap. CDR3 size: 15 residues. Germline CDR1 and CDR2: SNHLY and FYNNEI. CDR3 protein: CASSEWTGENSPLHF. The CDR3 nucleotides are TGTGCCAGCAGTGAGTGGACCGGTGAGAATTCACCCCTCCACTTT. Drawing the rest from reference TRBV2 and TRBJ1-6, the complete variable domain is EPEVTQTPSHQVTQMGQEVILRCVPISNHLYFYWYRQILGQKVEFLVSFYNNEISEKSEIFDDQFSVERPDGSNFTLKIRSTKLEDSAMYFCASSEWTGENSPLHFGNGTRLTVT.

The chain's CDR3 is CASSGTGSEQYF. The CDR3 coding sequence is TGTGCCAGCAGCGGGACAGGGAGCGAGCAGTACTTC. V usage is TRBV28 and J usage is TRBJ2-7; 9 bases agree with TRBD1. Per the germline V gene, CDR1 is MDHEN and CDR2 is SYDVKM. Losses at the gene ends were 6 bases for V and 6 bases for J; bases not matched to a gene: 3. This CDR3 contains 12 residues.

Comment on this clonotype: This may arise from a read error, as a much more abundant clone is one base away. The chain couples TRBV29-1 to TRBJ2-3; D is perhaps TRBD1 or TRBD2 (5 bases each). Germline assignment: CDR1 SQVTM and CDR2 ANQGSEA. Between the trimmed V and J ends, which lost 4 bases and 2 bases, there was a span of 13 bases. This CDR3 is 14 amino acids long. The chain's CDR3 is CSVAGRAVTDTQYF. The CDR3 bases are TGCAGCGTTGCGGGACGAGCGGTCACAGATACGCAGTATTTT.

The J gene is TRBJ2-7, the V gene TRBV9; 7 bases map to TRBD2. Germline CDR1 reads SGDLS; CDR2 reads YYNGEE. J gave up 3 bases and V 0 bases, and 3 bases lay outside the gene matches. The length of the CDR3 is 14 residues. The CDR3 coding sequence is TGTGCCAGCAGCGTAGTTCCTAGCGGCTACGAGCAGTACTTC. It translates to CASSVVPSGYEQYF.

This clonotype was seen only a few times. V usage is TRBV14 and J usage is TRBJ2-1, with 8 bases aligning to TRBD1. Germline trimming cut 0 bases from V and 3 bases from J; bases unmatched to any gene: 10. The CDR3 spans 18 residues. Per germline, CDR1 SGHDN and CDR2 FVKESK. The CDR3 here is CASSQDRGGQGLYNEQFF. Here the CDR3 DNA reads TGTGCCAGCAGCCAAGATAGAGGCGGACAGGGCCTCTACAATGAGCAGTTCTTC.

Only a few counts were recorded for this clonotype. The chain couples TRBV2 to TRBJ2-7; D is ambiguous. This CDR3 spans 13 amino acids. Germline assignment: CDR1 SNHLY and CDR2 FYNNEI. V was trimmed by 8 bases and J by 2 bases, leaving 13 bases between them. In nucleotides, the CDR3 is TGTGCCAGCCACGACACCCTTACCTACGAGCAGTACTTC. Its protein is CASHDTLTYEQYF.

This clonotype was seen more than once but under ten times. The chain couples TRBV4-3 to TRBJ2-3, with TRBD2 identical over 7 bases. V lost 4 bases and J lost 9; bases outside the gene matches: 7. Germline CDR1 reads LGHNA; CDR2 reads YSLEER. The CDR3 extends over 13 amino acids. CDR3 sequence reads: CASSRITGGTQYF. CDR3 DNA: TGCGCCAGCAGCCGAATCACCGGGGGGACGCAGTATTTT.

The V call is TRBV29-1, the J call TRBJ1-4; D perhaps matches TRBD1 (5 bases). The V gene lost 4 bases and the J gene lost 5 bases, with 11 bases spanning the gap. CDR1 and CDR2 from the germline V gene are SQVTM and ANQGSEA. The CDR3 contains 13 residues. The CDR3 loop reads CSVGEGINEKLFF. Here the CDR3 DNA reads TGCAGCGTTGGCGAGGGGATAAATGAAAAACTGTTTTTT.

Of note for this clonotype: Its ends do not fully match the called genes, so a read error is possible. The CDR3 sequence: CASCFRVGREKLFF. The CDR3, as DNA: TGTGCCAGCTGTTTTAGAGTCGGGAGGGAAAAACTGTTTTTT. The chain carries TRBV27 and TRBJ1-4; no clear D gene. Germline lookup yields CDR1 MNHEY and CDR2 SMNVEV (reference sequence). There are 14 residues in the CDR3.

The gene calls are TRBV6-6 and TRBJ1-1, with D hard to call. Trimming stripped 7 bases from V and 0 bases from J, with 15 bases between. The CDR3 runs to 15 residues. Per the germline V gene, CDR1 is MNHNY and CDR2 is SVGAGI (reference sequence). CDR3 sequence: CASTLQSPMNTEAFF. The CDR3 DNA reads TGTGCCAGCACCCTGCAGAGCCCCATGAACACTGAAGCTTTCTTT.

This clonotype was counted once. The chain uses TRBV9 and TRBJ1-1; 7 bases line up with TRBD1. With 3 bases clipped from V and 7 bases from J, the junction kept 9 bases outside the gene matches. CDR1 and CDR2 from the germline V gene are SGDLS and YYNGEE. The CDR3 extends over 14 amino acids. The CDR3, as DNA: TGTGCCAGCAGCGGGGGGGGACAGCACTATGAAGCTTTCTTT. It codes for CASSGGGQHYEAFF.

This rearrangement joins TRBV28 to TRBJ2-2; TRBD1 matches 10 bases. This CDR3 is 17 amino acids long. The V gene's germline CDR1 is MDHEN and CDR2 SYDVKM. The junction had 6 bases not matched to a gene; V was cut back by 4 bases and J by 1 base. CDR3 region: CASSSPDRGWNTGELFF. The CDR3, as DNA: TGTGCCAGCAGTTCACCGGACAGGGGGTGGAACACCGGGGAGCTGTTTTTT. The full variable domain, rest sourced from reference TRBV28 and TRBJ2-2, is DVKVTQSSRYLVKRTGEKVFLECVQDMDHENMFWYRQDPGLGLRLIYFSYDVKMKEKGDIPEGYSVSREKKERFSLILESASTNQTSMYLCASSSPDRGWNTGELFFGEGSRLTVL.